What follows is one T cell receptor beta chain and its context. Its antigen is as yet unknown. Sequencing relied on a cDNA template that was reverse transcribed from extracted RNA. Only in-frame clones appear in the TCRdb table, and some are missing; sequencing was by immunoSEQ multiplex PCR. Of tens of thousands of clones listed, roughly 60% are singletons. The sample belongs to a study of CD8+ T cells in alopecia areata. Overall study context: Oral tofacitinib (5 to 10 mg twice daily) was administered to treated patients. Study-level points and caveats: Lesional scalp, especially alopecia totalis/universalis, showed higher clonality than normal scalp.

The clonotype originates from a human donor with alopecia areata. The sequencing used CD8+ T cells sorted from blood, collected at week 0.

The chain's CDR3 is CAWSVGAGGFLQPQHF. CDR3 sequence (DNA): TGTGCCTGGAGTGTAGGTGCAGGGGGCTTTCTTCAGCCCCAGCATTTT. V gene TRBV30 combines with J gene TRBJ1-5; 8 nucleotides agree with TRBD1. Per the germline V gene, CDR1 is GTSNPN and CDR2 is SVGIG (reference sequence). Unmatched junction bases numbered 10, after V lost 0 bases and J lost 6 bases. The CDR3 sequence is 16 residues long. Full variable domain (rest looked up from reference TRBV30 and TRBJ1-5): SQTIHQWPATLVQPVGSPLSLECTVEGTSNPNLYWYRQAAGRGLQLLFYSVGIGQISSEVPQNLSASRPQDRQFILSSKKLLLSDSGFYLCAWSVGAGGFLQPQHFGDGTRLSIL.